This is a list of T cell receptor beta chains from one sample in a study of blood T cell repertoires in COVID-19. Assay used: immunoSEQ multiplex PCR; TCRdb lists only in-frame clones, some missing. Here the sample spans tens of thousands of clones, approximately 80% being singletons. Material for sequencing was peripheral blood. The receptors were sampled from a man between 60 and 75 years old with acute or convalescent COVID-19. CDR3s include the opening cysteine and the closing phenylalanine or tryptophan. D genes are given only for firm matches. A clone size is listed for some rows: how often the clone was seen (once, few, many), or a class if it is expanded.

abundance	len	d_gene	j_gene	v_gene	CDR3nt	CDR3aa
-	18	-	TRBJ1-2	TRBV3-1/TRBV3-2	TGTGCCAGCAGCCAAGCAGGTTCCACGGGGTTTCTCCGCTATGGCTACACCTTC	CASSQAGSTGFLRYGYTF
-	14	TRBD1	TRBJ1-1	TRBV27	TGTGCCAGCAGTCCAAGGACAGGGAACACTGAAGCTTTCTTT	CASSPRTGNTEAFF
-	16	TRBD2	TRBJ2-3	TRBV6-4	TGTGCCAGCAGTGCCGAGCGGGGATCTGGCACAGATACGCAGTATTTT	CASSAERGSGTDTQYF
-	13	-	TRBJ1-5	TRBV7-8	TGTGCCAGCAGCCCCCGGAGCAATCAGCCCCAGCATTTT	CASSPRSNQPQHF
-	13	-	TRBJ1-1	TRBV6-5	TGTGCCAGCAGTTCACGGGGGAACACTGAAGCTTTCTTT	CASSSRGNTEAFF
few	13	-	TRBJ2-5	TRBV6-1	TGTGCCAGCAGTGAAGATAAGAAGAGAACCCAGTACTTC	CASSEDKKRTQYF
few	13	TRBD1	TRBJ1-1	TRBV3-1/TRBV3-2	TGTGCCAGCAGCCAAGGGGGACAGGGGGCTGCTTTCTTT	CASSQGGQGAAFF
-	13	-	TRBJ1-2	TRBV3-1/TRBV3-2	TGTGCCAGCAGCCAAGGGGGGGTTTGGGGCTACACCTTC	CASSQGGVWGYTF
once	13	-	TRBJ1-6	TRBV5-1	TGCGCCAGCGGCGCTCCGGGGAATTCACCCCTCCACTTT	CASGAPGNSPLHF
-	16	-	TRBJ1-6	TRBV11-2	TGTGCCAGCAGCCCCCCCCTAATTCGCCTTAATTCACCCCTCCACTTT	CASSPPLIRLNSPLHF
-	13	TRBD2	TRBJ2-3	TRBV3-1/TRBV3-2	TGTGCCAGCAGCCCGGGGGGGGCGGATACGCAGTATTTT	CASSPGGADTQYF
-	13	TRBD2	TRBJ2-3	TRBV2	TGTGCCGGAGGACTAGCGGGGACAGATACGCAGTATTTT	CAGGLAGTDTQYF
-	14	-	TRBJ1-3	TRBV23-1	TGCGCCCGCCGACAGGTTATCTCTGGAAACACCATATATTTT	CARRQVISGNTIYF
-	13	-	TRBJ2-1	TRBV24-1	TGTGCCACCATCGGATCGACAATGAATGAGCAGTTCTTC	CATIGSTMNEQFF
-	13	-	TRBJ2-7	TRBV5-1	TGCGCCAGCAGCGGACTAGGGGGGTACGAGCAGTACTTC	CASSGLGGYEQYF
-	12	TRBD2	TRBJ2-5	TRBV7-2	TGTGCCAGCAGGGCTAGCGGAGAGACCCAGTACTTC	CASRASGETQYF
-	15	-	TRBJ1-1	TRBV18	TGTGCCAGCTCACCCACAAGGGAGGAGAACACTGAAGCTTTCTTT	CASSPTREENTEAFF
once	13	-	TRBJ2-3	TRBV11-3	TGTGCCAGCAGCCCCCCATCCACAGATACGCAGTATTTT	CASSPPSTDTQYF
few	13	-	TRBJ2-7	TRBV24-1	TGTGCCACCAGTGAATCAGGTTCCTACGAGCAGTACTTC	CATSESGSYEQYF
-	14	-	TRBJ2-1	TRBV2	TGTGCCAGCAGGAGGGAATTGGAAAACAATGAGCAGTTCTTC	CASRRELENNEQFF
-	14	-	TRBJ1-1	TRBV7-9	TGTGCCAGCAGCTTCATAACAGGCTACACTGAAGCTTTCTTT	CASSFITGYTEAFF
-	14	-	TRBJ1-5	TRBV7-9	TGTGCCAGCAGCTTGGACACCGCGAAGGGGCCCCAGCATTTT	CASSLDTAKGPQHF
-	14	TRBD2	TRBJ2-3	TRBV5-4	TGTGCCAGCAGCATTAGCGGGGGCACAGATACGCAGTATTTT	CASSISGGTDTQYF
-	12	-	TRBJ1-2	TRBV28	TGTGCCAGCAGTCCAGGGTTAGGTGGCTACACCTTC	CASSPGLGGYTF
-	15	TRBD1	TRBJ2-1	TRBV5-5	TGTGCCAGCAGCTTGGGACAGGGGGGCTACAATGAGCAGTTCTTC	CASSLGQGGYNEQFF
-	14	-	TRBJ2-5	TRBV28	TGTGCCAGCAGTTTGTACCAGATGAGGGAGACCCAGTACTTC	CASSLYQMRETQYF
-	17	-	TRBJ2-3	TRBV3-1/TRBV3-2	TGTGCCAGCAGCCAAACCGGGACTCTAACAGGCTCAGATACGCAGTATTTT	CASSQTGTLTGSDTQYF
-	11	-	TRBJ2-7	TRBV28	TGTGCCAGCAGCTCCCCCAGGGAGCAGTACTTC	CASSSPREQYF
-	15	TRBD1	TRBJ2-3	TRBV6-5	TGTGCCAGCAGTTCCGGGACAGGGTTTGCAGATACGCAGTATTTT	CASSSGTGFADTQYF
-	16	-	TRBJ2-2	TRBV5-1	TGCGCCAGCAGCGCCATTAGTATTTCGAACACCGGGGAGCTGTTTTTT	CASSAISISNTGELFF
once	13	-	TRBJ1-2	TRBV2	TGTGCCAGCAGTACCGACAATCGCTATGGCTACACCTTC	CASSTDNRYGYTF
-	13	-	TRBJ2-2	TRBV14	TGTGCCAGCAGCCAAGCGGACACCGGGGAGCTGTTTTTT	CASSQADTGELFF
few	14	TRBD1	TRBJ2-7	TRBV20-1	TGCAGTGCTAGTTGGGGGACAGGGGGCCTGGAGCAGTACTTC	CSASWGTGGLEQYF
-	15	TRBD1	TRBJ1-6	TRBV5-1	TGCGCCAGCAGCTTGGCAGGGGGCGATAATTCACCCCTCCACTTT	CASSLAGGDNSPLHF
-	18	-	TRBJ1-1	TRBV7-8	-	CASSLARGQGERTLKLSF
-	14	TRBD2	TRBJ2-1	TRBV5-5	TGTGCCAGCAGCTTGGAACTAGCGGGGAATGAGCAGTTCTTC	CASSLELAGNEQFF
-	15	TRBD1	TRBJ1-1	TRBV5-1	TGCGCCAGCAGCCGGGATGGGACAGTTAACACTGAAGCTTTCTTT	CASSRDGTVNTEAFF
-	14	TRBD1	TRBJ2-7	TRBV28	TGTGCCAGCAGTTTTGGCGGGACAGGGTCCGAGCAGTACTTC	CASSFGGTGSEQYF
-	14	TRBD1	TRBJ1-2	TRBV27	TGTGCCAGCAGCCCCAGGGGGCGCATTTATGGCTACACCTTC	CASSPRGRIYGYTF
-	13	-	TRBJ1-2	TRBV11-2	TGTGCCAGCAGCTTTTCCCAGACGGGAGGCTACACCTTC	CASSFSQTGGYTF
once	11	-	TRBJ1-6	TRBV2	TGTGCCAGCAGTGAAGCGGCCCCCCTCCACTTT	CASSEAAPLHF
-	13	-	TRBJ1-1	TRBV19	TGTGCCAGTAGTATCGGTTCGGTGGGCGAAGCTTTCTTT	CASSIGSVGEAFF
-	15	-	TRBJ2-1	TRBV6-5	TGTGCCAGCAGCTTAGAGCTAGTAGGTTTGGATGAGCAGTTCTTC	CASSLELVGLDEQFF
-	13	-	TRBJ2-7	TRBV5-6	TGTGCCAGCATCCGACAGGGACTCTACGAGCAGTACTTC	CASIRQGLYEQYF
-	13	TRBD1	TRBJ1-2	TRBV6-5	TGTGCCAGCAGCCAGAACAGGGGTCCTGACTACACCTTC	CASSQNRGPDYTF
few	17	TRBD1	TRBJ1-4	TRBV5-1	TGCGCCAGCAGCTTGGTAGGACAGGGCAGTTTAGGTGAAAAACTGTTTTTT	CASSLVGQGSLGEKLFF